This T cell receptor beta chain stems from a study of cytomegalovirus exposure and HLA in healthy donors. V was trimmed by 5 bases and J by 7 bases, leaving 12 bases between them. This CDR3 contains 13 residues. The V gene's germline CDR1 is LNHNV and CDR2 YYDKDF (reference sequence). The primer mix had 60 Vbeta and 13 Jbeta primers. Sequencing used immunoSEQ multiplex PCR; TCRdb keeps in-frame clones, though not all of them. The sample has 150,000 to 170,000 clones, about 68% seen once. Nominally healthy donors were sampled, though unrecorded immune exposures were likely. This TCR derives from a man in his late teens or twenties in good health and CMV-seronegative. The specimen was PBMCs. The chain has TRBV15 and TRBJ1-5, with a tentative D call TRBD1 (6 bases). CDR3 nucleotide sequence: TGTGCCACCAGCGCAGGGGCAGGACAGCCCCAGCATTTT. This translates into CATSAGAGQPQHF.